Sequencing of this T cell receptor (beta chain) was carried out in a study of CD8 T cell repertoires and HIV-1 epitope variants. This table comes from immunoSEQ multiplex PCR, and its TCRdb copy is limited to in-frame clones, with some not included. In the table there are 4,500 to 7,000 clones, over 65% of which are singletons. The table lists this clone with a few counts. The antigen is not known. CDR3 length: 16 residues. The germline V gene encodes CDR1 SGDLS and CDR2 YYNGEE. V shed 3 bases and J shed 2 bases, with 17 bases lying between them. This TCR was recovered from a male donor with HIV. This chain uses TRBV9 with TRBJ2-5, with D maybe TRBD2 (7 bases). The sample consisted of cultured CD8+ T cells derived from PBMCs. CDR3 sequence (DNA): TGTGCCAGCAGCGGACGAGGGGGGGAGAGACAAGAGACCCAGTACTTC. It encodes CASSGRGGERQETQYF. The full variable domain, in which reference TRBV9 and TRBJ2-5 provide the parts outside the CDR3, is DSGVTQTPKHLITATGQRVTLRCSPRSGDLSVYWYQQSLDQGLQFLIQYYNGEERAKGNILERFSAQQFPDLHSELNLSSLELGDSALYFCASSGRGGERQETQYFGPGTRLLVL.